The text below deals with one TCR beta chain. As to time point: longitudinal time-point 3. Each CDR3 protein is one row after TCRdb ran MiXCR on the 5' RACE reads. This table holds around 100,000 distinct CDR3 sequences, 11% found once. The CDR3 length is 14 residues. V lost 5 bases and J lost 1; bases outside the gene matches: 4. Germline CDR1 is DFQATT and CDR2 is SNEGSKA (reference sequence). This record belongs to a study of neurological immune-mediated disorders. The chain joins TRBV20-1 to TRBJ2-3; the match to TRBD2 covers 9 bases. Sequences were obtained from PBMCs. The source of this sequence is a female donor with HTLV-1-associated myelopathy (HAM/TSP). The CDR3 coding sequence is TGCAGTGCTCTCCGACTAGCGGGCACAGATACGCAGTATTTT. Amino acids: CSALRLAGTDTQYF.